Below are 2 T cell receptor beta chains sequenced from a single sample in a study of blood T cells in healthy people across ages (dated by TCRdb to between 2014 and 2017). Preparation of the library involved 5' RACE. Sequencing was carried out with an Illumina HiSeq 2500. The second PCR ran for about 6 to 12 cycles and used a J-beta primer mix along with a sample-barcoded 5' primer. In TCRdb, the public reads were trimmed at Q25 with fastp and aligned with MiXCR, with productive beta chains retained. Rows with one shared CDR3 protein collapse into an entry with the most common genes and DNA. The table for this sample lists some 900,000 distinct CDR3 sequences; around 46% of them were counted only once. Roughly 12% of the sample is in the top ten clones. What was sequenced was blood. The receptors stem from a man aged 30 to 45 in good health.

The J gene is TRBJ2-3, the V gene TRBV5-1; 7 positions match TRBD1. The V and J ends lost 2 bases and 5 bases, in that order; junction bases with no gene match: 8. The CDR3 runs 15 residues. Per germline, CDR1 SGHRS and CDR2 YFSETQ. The CDR3 loop is CASSFSTGDIDTQYF. CDR3 DNA: TGCGCCAGCAGCTTTTCAACAGGGGACATAGATACGCAGTATTTT.

The chain links TRBV18 to TRBJ2-7; possible D gene TRBD1, 6 bases. Germline lookup yields CDR1 KGHSH and CDR2 LQKENI. The V gene lost 4 bases and the J gene lost 2 bases, with 12 bases spanning the gap. The CDR3 runs 14 residues. As DNA, the CDR3 is TGTGCCAGCTCACTGGGGGCCCAAACCTACGAGCAGTACTTC. Protein sequence: CASSLGAQTYEQYF.